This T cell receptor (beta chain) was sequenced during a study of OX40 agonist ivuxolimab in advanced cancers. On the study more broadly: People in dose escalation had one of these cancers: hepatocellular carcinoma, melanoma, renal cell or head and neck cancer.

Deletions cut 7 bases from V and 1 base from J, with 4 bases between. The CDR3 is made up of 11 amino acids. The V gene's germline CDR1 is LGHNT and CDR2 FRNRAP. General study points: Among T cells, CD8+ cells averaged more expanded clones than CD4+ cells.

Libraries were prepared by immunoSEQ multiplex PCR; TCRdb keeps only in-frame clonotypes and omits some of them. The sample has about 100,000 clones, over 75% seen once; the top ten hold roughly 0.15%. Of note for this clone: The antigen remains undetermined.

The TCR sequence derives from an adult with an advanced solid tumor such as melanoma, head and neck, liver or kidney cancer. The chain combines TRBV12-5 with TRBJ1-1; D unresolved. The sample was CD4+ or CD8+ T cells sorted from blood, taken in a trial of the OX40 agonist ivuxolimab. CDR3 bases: TGTGCTAGTGCCCAGAACACTGAAGCTTTCTTT. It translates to CASAQNTEAFF.